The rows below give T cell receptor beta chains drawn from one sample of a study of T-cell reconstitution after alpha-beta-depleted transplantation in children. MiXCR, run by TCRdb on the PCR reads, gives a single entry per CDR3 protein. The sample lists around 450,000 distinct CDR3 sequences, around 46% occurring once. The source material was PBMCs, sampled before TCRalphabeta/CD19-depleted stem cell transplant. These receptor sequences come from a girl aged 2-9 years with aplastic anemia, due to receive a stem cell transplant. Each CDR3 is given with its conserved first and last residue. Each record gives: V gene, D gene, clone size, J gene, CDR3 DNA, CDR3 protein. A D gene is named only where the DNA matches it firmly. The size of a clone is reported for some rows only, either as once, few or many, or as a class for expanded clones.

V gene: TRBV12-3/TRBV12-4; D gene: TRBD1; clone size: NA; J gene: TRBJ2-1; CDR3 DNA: TGTGCCAGCAGTCCTACAGGGGGCGCGGAACAGGACAATGAGCAGTTCTTC; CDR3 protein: CASSPTGGAEQDNEQFF
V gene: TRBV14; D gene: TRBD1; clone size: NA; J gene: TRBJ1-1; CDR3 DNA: TGTGCCAGCAGCCGACGGACAGGCCTCGGCTCTGAAGCTTTCTTT; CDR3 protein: CASSRRTGLGSEAFF
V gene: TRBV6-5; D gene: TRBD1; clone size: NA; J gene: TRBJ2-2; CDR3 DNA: TGTGCCAGCAGTTTTTGGACAGGGATAAACACCGGGGAGCTGTTTTTT; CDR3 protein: CASSFWTGINTGELFF
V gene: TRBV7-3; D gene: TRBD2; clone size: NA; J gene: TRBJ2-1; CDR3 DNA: TGTGCCAGCAGCTTAACGAGGGGACTAGCCTACAATGAGCAGTTCTTC; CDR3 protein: CASSLTRGLAYNEQFF
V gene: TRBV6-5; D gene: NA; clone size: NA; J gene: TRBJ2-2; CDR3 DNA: TGTGCCAGCAGTTACGTTCAAGAGGGTATCGGCGGGGAGCTGTTTTTT; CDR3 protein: CASSYVQEGIGGELFF
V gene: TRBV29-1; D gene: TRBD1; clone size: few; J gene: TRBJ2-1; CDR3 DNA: TGCAGCGGGTCGGGGACAGCCTCCTACAATGAGCAGTTCTTC; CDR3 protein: CSGSGTASYNEQFF
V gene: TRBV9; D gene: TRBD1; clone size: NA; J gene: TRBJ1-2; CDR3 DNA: TGTGCCAGCAACACCGGGACAGGGGACTACACCTTC; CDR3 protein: CASNTGTGDYTF
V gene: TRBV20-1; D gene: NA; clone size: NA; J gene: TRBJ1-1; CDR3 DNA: TGCAGTGCTAGAGCGACGAGCATGAACACTGAAGCTTTCTTT; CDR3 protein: CSARATSMNTEAFF
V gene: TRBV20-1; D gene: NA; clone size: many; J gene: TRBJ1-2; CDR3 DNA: TGCAGTGCTAGAGTTGGTCCAGGGAGGCCCCCTGGCTACACCTTC; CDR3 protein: CSARVGPGRPPGYTF
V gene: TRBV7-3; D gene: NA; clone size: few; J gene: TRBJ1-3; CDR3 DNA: TGTGCCAGCAGCTGGTCTCTCCCTATAAAGAGAGTCTCTGGAAACACCATATATTTT; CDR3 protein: CASSWSLPIKRVSGNTIYF
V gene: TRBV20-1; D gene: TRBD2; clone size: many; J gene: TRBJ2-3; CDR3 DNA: TGCAGTGCTAGAGAAGGGACTAGCGGATACACAGATACGCAGTATTTT; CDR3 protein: CSAREGTSGYTDTQYF
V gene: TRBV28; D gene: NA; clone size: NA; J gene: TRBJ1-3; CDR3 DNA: TGTGCCAGCAGGATAAACAGGGACTCTGGAAACACCATATATTTT; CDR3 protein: CASRINRDSGNTIYF
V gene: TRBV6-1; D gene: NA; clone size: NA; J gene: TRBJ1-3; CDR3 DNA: TGTGCCAGCCAAAAAGGTGGCACAGGGGGAAACACCATATATTTT; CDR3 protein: CASQKGGTGGNTIYF
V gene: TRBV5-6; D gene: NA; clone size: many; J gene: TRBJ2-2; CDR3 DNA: TGTGCCAGCAGCTTAACAGCAGGGGGGACCGGGGAGCTGTTTTTT; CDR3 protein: CASSLTAGGTGELFF
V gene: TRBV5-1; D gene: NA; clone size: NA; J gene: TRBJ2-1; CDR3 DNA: TGCGCCAGCAGCCCCGGCCGAGGGGTGGATGAGCAGTTCTTC; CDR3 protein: CASSPGRGVDEQFF
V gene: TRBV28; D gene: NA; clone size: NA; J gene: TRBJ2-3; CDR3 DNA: TGTGCCAGCAGTTCAAAGCGGGTGGGCACAGATACGCAGTATTTT; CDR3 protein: CASSSKRVGTDTQYF
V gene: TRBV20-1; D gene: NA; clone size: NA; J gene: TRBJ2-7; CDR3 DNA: TGCAGTGCCATAAGGGACGGCAACTCCTACGAGCAGTACTTC; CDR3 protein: CSAIRDGNSYEQYF
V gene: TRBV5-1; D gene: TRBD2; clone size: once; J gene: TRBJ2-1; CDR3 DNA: TGCGCCAGCAGCCCTAGCCACAGTGGACTAGCGGTCAATGAGCAGTTCTTC; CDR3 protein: CASSPSHSGLAVNEQFF
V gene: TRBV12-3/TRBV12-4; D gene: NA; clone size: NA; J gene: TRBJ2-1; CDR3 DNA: TGTGCCAGCAGTCTTGCGAGGGTTACCATTCTCGTCGATGAGCAGTTCTTC; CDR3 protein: CASSLARVTILVDEQFF